This T cell receptor beta chain is drawn from a study of T cell repertoires in ileal Crohn's disease. For the study at large: Postoperative therapy was given to about half: 11 thiopurines, fewer than 20 anti-TNF agents. General study points: Sorted CD8 T cells held more high-frequency clones than CD4. Active smokers at surgery had more clonal expansions than non-smokers.

Notes on this clone: Its target is not known.

This table comes from immunoSEQ multiplex PCR, and its TCRdb copy is limited to in-frame clones, with some not included. The data hold approximately 4,500 clones, with 74% observed a single time. J lost 1 base, V lost 5 bases, and 7 bases had no gene match. This CDR3 is 15 amino acids long. Germline CDR1 reads SGHNT; CDR2 reads YENEEA. Sequencing was performed on ileal tissue. V and J are TRBV11-3 and TRBJ2-7; TRBD1 matches at 8 bases. The source is an adult with Crohn's disease. The CDR3 DNA sequence: TGTGCCAGCAGCAACGGACAGGGTTTTTCCTACGAGCAGTACTTC. The encoded protein is CASSNGQGFSYEQYF.